This T cell receptor beta chain appears in the sequencing data of a study of T cell responses to AZD1222 COVID-19 vaccine. Study-wide findings and caveats: In the spike-specific TCR repertoire, nearly half reportedly target unmutated variant regions. At baseline, just five to seven AZD1222 recipients tested seropositive. CD4 TCRs covered the whole spike, strongest at regions 160-218 and 743-854. Increased Spike-specific TCR breadth and depth were observed after two AZD1222 doses.

As regards this clone: What it recognizes is unknown.

Measured with immunoSEQ multiplex PCR; TCRdb has only the in-frame clones, and not every one. The table records 75,000 to 95,000 clones, roughly 90% of them present only once. V was trimmed by 3 bases and J by 1 base, leaving 9 bases between them. CDR1 and CDR2 from the germline V gene are DFQATT and SNEGSKA (reference sequence). There are 14 residues in the CDR3. The clonotype was recovered from an adult in good health. Material: peripheral blood, obtained on day 0 of AZD1222 vaccination. The chain links TRBV20-1 to TRBJ1-4; the D is unclear. The DNA of the CDR3 is TGCAGTGCTAGTATGATACAAACTAATGAAAAACTGTTTTTT. It translates to CSASMIQTNEKLFF.